This T cell receptor (beta chain) was found in a study of T cells of healthy individuals. The CDR3 is made up of 10 amino acids. Per the germline V gene, CDR1 is DFQATT and CDR2 is SNEGSKA (reference sequence). V lost 5 bases to trimming and J lost 10 bases, with 9 bases between them. A few counts support this clonotype. A single record per CDR3 protein comes from TCRdb applying MiXCR to the 5' RACE reads. Seen here are over 95,000 distinct CDR3 sequences, 17% observed once, and the top ten hold approximately 5.7%. The genes are TRBV20-1 and TRBJ2-1; D remains unclear. The sequence was obtained from a human donor in good health. CDR3 protein: CSAPLGEQFF. CDR3 DNA sequence: TGCAGTGCTCCCTTGGGGGAGCAGTTCTTC.